Listed here are 3 T cell receptor beta chains from one sample, sequenced in a study of blood T cell repertoires in COVID-19. Clones were read by immunoSEQ multiplex PCR, and TCRdb kept only the in-frame ones, dropping some. The sample shows about 250,000 clones, around nine tenths of them seen only once. The sequencing input was peripheral blood. These receptor sequences come from a man older than 75 with acute or convalescent COVID-19.

The chain combines TRBV28 with TRBJ2-7; TRBD2 agrees at 12 bases. The germline V gene has CDR1 MDHEN and CDR2 SYDVKM. With V trimmed by 0 bases and J by 2 bases, 2 bases remained unmatched. The CDR3 spans 16 residues. The CDR3 region is CASSLWLAGGTYEQYF. The CDR3 DNA reads TGTGCCAGCAGTTTATGGCTAGCGGGAGGGACCTACGAGCAGTACTTC.

This chain joins TRBV11-2 and TRBJ2-1; D possibly corresponds to TRBD1 (5 bases). The CDR3 covers 15 residues. In germline, CDR1 is SGHAT, CDR2 FQNNGV. V lost 3 bases and J lost 1, with 10 bases in between. DNA for the CDR3: TGTGCCAGCAGCTTGGCCGACAGTTCCTACAATGAGCAGTTCTTC. Amino acid sequence: CASSLADSSYNEQFF.

The gene calls are TRBV12-5 and TRBJ1-5; weak D call: TRBD1 (5 bases). From germline, CDR1 is LGHNT and CDR2 FRNRAP. Deletions cut 5 bases from V and 1 base from J, with 15 bases between. This CDR3 is built from 16 residues. This CDR3 is CASGPTPGLSNQPQHF. DNA of the CDR3: TGTGCTAGTGGTCCCACCCCGGGACTGAGCAATCAGCCCCAGCATTTT.